The sequence of this TCR beta chain was determined in a study of cytomegalovirus exposure and HLA in healthy donors. Whole-study findings and limits: Relative to equally common others, HLA-associated TCR beta chains showed greater clonal expansion in a later analysis. Fewer N-insertions than the roughly 670-donor mean were reportedly shown by an Asian-associated ancestry cluster in a later analysis. Productive status was seen about 90% or about 30% of the time for most TCR beta V segments in an earlier analysis.

Both 60 Vbeta primers and 13 Jbeta primers went into the PCR. The method was immunoSEQ multiplex PCR; TCRdb's version includes in-frame clones alone and lacks a portion of them. The sample comprises about 170,000 clones, around four fifths of which are singletons, and roughly 2% rests with the top ten. This clone was seen once. The antigen remains unidentified. Germline values: CDR1 SGHNT, CDR2 YYREEE (reference sequence). V trimming: 0 bases; J trimming: 2 bases; junction bases outside the gene matches: 0. The CDR3 extends over 14 amino acids. The material sequenced was PBMCs. J is TRBJ1-2 and V is TRBV5-4; TRBD1 matches 8 bases. The origin of this receptor is a female donor in good health and CMV-seronegative. The CDR3 spells CASSLAGGNYGYTF. The CDR3 bases are TGTGCCAGCAGCTTGGCAGGGGGCAACTATGGCTACACCTTC.